The sequence of this T cell receptor beta chain was determined in a study of shared clonotypes between healthy human individuals. This CDR3 is 20 amino acids long. V shed 4 bases, J shed 0 bases, and the junction held 17 bases outside the gene matches. The germline gives CDR1 SGHVS, CDR2 FQNEAQ. On this clone itself: The target antigen is unknown.

Study results and caveats: Having only a few donors restricted how much genetic and exposure-history diversity was captured.

The donors were all Caucasian adults (living in Nashville, Tennessee). Assay used: immunoSEQ multiplex PCR; TCRdb lists only in-frame clones, some missing. The data contain roughly 510,000 clones, about three quarters of them singletons. V is TRBV7-8 and J is TRBJ2-2; 7 nucleotides match TRBD1. The TCR comes from a woman aged 40 to 50 in good health. Some clones in this sample may be carry-over from other donors' samples. Sequencing input: PBMCs. CDR3: CASSSHYSGTVYANTGELFF. DNA of the CDR3: TGTGCCAGCAGCTCACACTATTCCGGGACAGTTTACGCGAACACCGGGGAGCTGTTTTTT.